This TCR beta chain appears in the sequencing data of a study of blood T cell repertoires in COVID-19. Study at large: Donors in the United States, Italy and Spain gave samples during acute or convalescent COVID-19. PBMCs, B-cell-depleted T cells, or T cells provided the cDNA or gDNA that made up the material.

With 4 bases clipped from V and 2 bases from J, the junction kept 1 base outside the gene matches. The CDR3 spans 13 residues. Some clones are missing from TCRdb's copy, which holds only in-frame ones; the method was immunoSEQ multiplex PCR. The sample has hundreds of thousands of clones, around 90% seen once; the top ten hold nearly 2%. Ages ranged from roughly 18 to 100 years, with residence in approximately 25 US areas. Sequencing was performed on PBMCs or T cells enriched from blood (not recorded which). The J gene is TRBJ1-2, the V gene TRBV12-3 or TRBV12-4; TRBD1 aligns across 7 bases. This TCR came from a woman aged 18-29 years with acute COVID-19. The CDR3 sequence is CASSSTGNYGYTF. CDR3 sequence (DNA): TGTGCCAGCAGTTCGACAGGGAACTATGGCTACACCTTC.